This TCR beta chain appears in the sequencing data of a study of blood T cell repertoires in COVID-19 (dated by TCRdb to 2020 to 2021). Context from the whole study: Samples covering the acute and convalescent phases of COVID-19 were provided by collaborators in the United States, Italy and Spain. The material from the prospective study consisted of cDNA or gDNA derived from T cells, B-cell-depleted T cells, or PBMCs. The dataset comprised deeply sampled blood TCRbeta repertoires from subjects exposed to, actively infected with, or recovered from COVID-19. A freely available public database, intended as a resource for researchers studying the immune response to SARS-CoV-2, is where the repertoires were released. The samples were drawn from two sources: the first 160 participants of the ongoing ImmuneRACE study, and over 1,000 subjects contributed by 6 global collaborators. A de-identified subject ID, COVID-19 status, age in years and sex were almost always included in the sample metadata. Where available, HLA class I and class II types were taken from metadata supplied by the sample provider and were not determined by assay-based typing. Study-level results and caveats: The amount of clinical and demographic metadata varied by source and participant and was provided uncurated.

This clone has more than one count but fewer than ten. Its target antigen remains unknown. No per-base quality is available; no much larger clone lies one base away. The collaborating institutions used their own protocols to collect whole blood in K2EDTA tubes. For TCRbeta analysis, collaborators shipped samples as frozen whole blood, isolated PBMCs, or DNA extracted from either of those sample types. The CDR3, cysteine through phenylalanine, is 14 amino acids long. Just the 42-base CDR3 DNA is kept, in frame starting at base 1. According to the germline V gene (reference sequence), CDR1 reads SEHNR and CDR2 reads FQNEAQ. V was cut back by 1 base and J by 3 bases, leaving a gap of 10 bases between them. TCRbeta CDR3 regions were amplified from genomic DNA by means of the immunoSEQ Assay, a bias-controlled multiplex PCR. The original methods were these. Nucleated cell counts per sample were estimated from amplification of reference gene primers within the assay. Sequence reads were collapsed and filtered to measure the absolute abundance of every unique TCRbeta CDR3 rearrangement. For each sample, productive Simpson clonality was calculated as the square root of Simpson's diversity index over productive rearrangements. Not all clones reach the TCRdb copy of this immuneACCESS table, which keeps in-frame sequences only. Checked studies attribute under half of the gap to unresolved V genes and leave the rest unexplained. V, J and clone size are those of that table, while D and trimming were read from the DNA. The sample contains 75,000 to 80,000 clones, more than 75% of them found a single time. The ten largest clones take up 5.8% of the sample.

Sequenced sample: peripheral blood. The receptor was isolated from a human donor in a cohort sampled during active COVID-19. Recombination joined TRBV7-9 with TRBJ2-7, and possibly TRBD1, on 5 matching bases. The nucleotide sequence reads as follows: TGTGCCAGCAGCTTAGTGGCAGGGTTCTACGAGCAGTACTTC. This encodes CASSLVAGFYEQYF. This CDR3, with the reference TRBV7-9 and TRBJ2-7 proteins standing in past its ends, gives the full variable domain DTGVSQNPRHKITKRGQNVTFRCDPISEHNRLYWYRQTLGQGPEFLTYFQNEAQLEKSRLLSDRFSAERPKGSFSTLEIQRTEQGDSAMYLCASSLVAGFYEQYFGPGTRLTVT.